This entry features one TCR beta chain sequence. This cohort consisted of healthy bone marrow donors. The CDR3 spans 14 residues. The data belong to a study of cytomegalovirus exposure and HLA in healthy donors. The study ran its PCR with 60 Vbeta and 13 Jbeta primers. Here immunoSEQ multiplex PCR was the method, and the copy in TCRdb shows in-frame clones only, minus some. The sample lists some 190,000 clones, around 85% occurring once. Sequenced input: PBMCs. The chain joins TRBV21-1 to TRBJ1-4; the DNA was not used to check the table's D call, TRBD1. TRBV21-1 is a documented pseudogene. The clonotype originates from a man aged 18 to 30 in good health and CMV-seronegative. The CDR3 loop reads CASSKDRVGEKLFF. The CDR3 bases are TGTGCCAGCAGCAAAGACAGGGTAGGCGAAAAACTGTTTTTT.